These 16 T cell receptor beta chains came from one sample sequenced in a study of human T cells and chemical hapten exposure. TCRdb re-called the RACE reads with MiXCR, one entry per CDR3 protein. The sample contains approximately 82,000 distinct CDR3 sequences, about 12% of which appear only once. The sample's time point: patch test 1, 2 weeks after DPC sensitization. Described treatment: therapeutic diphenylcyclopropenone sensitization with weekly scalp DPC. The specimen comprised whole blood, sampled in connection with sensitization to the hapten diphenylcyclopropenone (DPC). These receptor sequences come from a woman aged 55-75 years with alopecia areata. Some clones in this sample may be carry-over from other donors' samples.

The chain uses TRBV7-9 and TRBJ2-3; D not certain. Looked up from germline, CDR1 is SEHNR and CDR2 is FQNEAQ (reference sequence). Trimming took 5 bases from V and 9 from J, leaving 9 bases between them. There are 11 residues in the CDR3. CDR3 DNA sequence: TGTGCCAGCAGCCGCTCTGAGACGCAGTATTTT. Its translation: CASSRSETQYF.

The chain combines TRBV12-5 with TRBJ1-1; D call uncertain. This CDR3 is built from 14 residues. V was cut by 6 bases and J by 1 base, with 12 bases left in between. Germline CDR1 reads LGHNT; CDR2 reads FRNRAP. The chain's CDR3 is CASGPAHSNTEAFF. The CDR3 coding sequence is TGTGCTAGTGGCCCGGCCCACTCGAACACTGAAGCTTTCTTT.

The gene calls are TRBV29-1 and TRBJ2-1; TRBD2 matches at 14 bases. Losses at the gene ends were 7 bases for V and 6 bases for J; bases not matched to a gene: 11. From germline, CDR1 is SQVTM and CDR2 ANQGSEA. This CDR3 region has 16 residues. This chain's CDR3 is CSGQTSGGADFNEQFF. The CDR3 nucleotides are TGCAGCGGTCAGACTAGCGGGGGGGCCGATTTCAATGAGCAGTTCTTC.

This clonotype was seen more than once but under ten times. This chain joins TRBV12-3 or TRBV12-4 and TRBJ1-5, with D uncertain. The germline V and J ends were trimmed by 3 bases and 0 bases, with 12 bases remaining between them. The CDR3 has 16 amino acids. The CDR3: CASSFGRTNSNQPQHF. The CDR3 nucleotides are TGTGCCAGCAGTTTTGGCAGAACAAATAGCAATCAGCCCCAGCATTTT.

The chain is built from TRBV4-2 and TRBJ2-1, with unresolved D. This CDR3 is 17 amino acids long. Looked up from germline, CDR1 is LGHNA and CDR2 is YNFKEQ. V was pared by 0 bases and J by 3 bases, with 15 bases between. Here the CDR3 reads CASSQDPLFSIYNEQFF. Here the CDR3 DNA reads TGTGCCAGCAGCCAAGATCCCTTATTCTCTATCTACAATGAGCAGTTCTTC.

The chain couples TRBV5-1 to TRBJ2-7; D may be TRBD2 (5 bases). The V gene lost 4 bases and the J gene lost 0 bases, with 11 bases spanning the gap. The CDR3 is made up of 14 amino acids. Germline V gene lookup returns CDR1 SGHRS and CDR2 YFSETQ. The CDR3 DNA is TGCGCCAGCAGCCCCGGGGTTCCCTCCTACGAGCAGTACTTC. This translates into CASSPGVPSYEQYF. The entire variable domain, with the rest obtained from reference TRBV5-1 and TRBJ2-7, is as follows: KAGVTQTPRYLIKTRGQQVTLSCSPISGHRSVSWYQQTPGQGLQFLFEYFSETQRNKGNFPGRFSGRQFSNSRSEMNVSTLELGDSALYLCASSPGVPSYEQYFGPGTRLTVT.

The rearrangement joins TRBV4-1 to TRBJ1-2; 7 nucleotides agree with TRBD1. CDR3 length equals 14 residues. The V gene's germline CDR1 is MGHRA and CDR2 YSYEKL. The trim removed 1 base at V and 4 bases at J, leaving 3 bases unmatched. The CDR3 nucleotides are TGCGCCAGCAGCCAAGTAGGGACAGCCTATGGCTACACCTTC. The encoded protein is CASSQVGTAYGYTF.

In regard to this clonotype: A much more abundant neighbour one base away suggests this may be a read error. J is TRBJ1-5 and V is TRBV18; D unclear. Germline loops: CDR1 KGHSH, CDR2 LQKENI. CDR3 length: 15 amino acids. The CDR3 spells CASSPGATSNRPQHF. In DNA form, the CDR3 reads TGTGCCAGCTCACCCGGTGCGACAAGCAATCGGCCCCAGCATTTT.

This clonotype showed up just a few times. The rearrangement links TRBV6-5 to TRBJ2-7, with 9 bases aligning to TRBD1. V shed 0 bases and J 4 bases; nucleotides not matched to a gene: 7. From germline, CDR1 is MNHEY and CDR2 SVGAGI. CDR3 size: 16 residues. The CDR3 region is CASSYSSPDRGYEQYF. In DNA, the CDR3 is TGTGCCAGCAGTTACTCTTCCCCGGACAGGGGTTACGAGCAGTACTTC.

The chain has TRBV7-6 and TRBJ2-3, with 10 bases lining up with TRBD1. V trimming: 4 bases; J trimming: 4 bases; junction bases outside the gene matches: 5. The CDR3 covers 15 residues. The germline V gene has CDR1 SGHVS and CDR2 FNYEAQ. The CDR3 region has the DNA TGTGCCAGCAGCTCGGGACAGGGGTATCCAGATACGCAGTATTTT. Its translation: CASSSGQGYPDTQYF.

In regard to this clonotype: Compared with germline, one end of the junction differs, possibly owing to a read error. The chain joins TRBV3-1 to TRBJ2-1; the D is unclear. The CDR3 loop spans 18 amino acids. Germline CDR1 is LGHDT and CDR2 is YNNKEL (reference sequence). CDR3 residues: CASRQDPSPQYSYNEQFF. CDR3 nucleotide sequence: TGTGCCAGCAGACAAGACCCCTCCCCACAATACTCCTACAATGAGCAGTTCTTC.

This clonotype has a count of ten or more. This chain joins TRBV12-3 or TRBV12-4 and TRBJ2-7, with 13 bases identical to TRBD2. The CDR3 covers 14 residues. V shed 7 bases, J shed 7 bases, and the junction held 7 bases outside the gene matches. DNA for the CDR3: TGTGCCAGCACCAAAACGGGACTAGCGGGGGAGCAGTACTTC. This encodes CASTKTGLAGEQYF.

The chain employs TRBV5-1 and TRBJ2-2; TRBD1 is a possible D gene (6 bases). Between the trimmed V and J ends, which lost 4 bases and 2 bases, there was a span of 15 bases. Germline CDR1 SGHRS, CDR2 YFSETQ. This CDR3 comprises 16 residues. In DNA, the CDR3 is TGCGCCAGCAGCCTGACGGGGACACCTAACACCGGGGAGCTGTTTTTT. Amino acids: CASSLTGTPNTGELFF.

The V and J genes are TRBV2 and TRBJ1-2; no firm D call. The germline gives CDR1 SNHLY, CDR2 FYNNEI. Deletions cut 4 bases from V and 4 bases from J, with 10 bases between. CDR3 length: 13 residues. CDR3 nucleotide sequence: TGTGCCAGCAGTGTCGAAGGGCTCTATGGCTACACCTTC. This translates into CASSVEGLYGYTF.

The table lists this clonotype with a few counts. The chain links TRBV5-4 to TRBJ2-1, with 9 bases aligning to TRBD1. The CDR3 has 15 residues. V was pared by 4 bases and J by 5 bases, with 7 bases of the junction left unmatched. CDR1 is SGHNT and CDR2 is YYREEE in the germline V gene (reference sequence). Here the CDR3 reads CASSLRQGGDNEQFF. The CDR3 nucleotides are TGTGCCAGCAGCCTTAGACAGGGGGGAGACAATGAGCAGTTCTTC.

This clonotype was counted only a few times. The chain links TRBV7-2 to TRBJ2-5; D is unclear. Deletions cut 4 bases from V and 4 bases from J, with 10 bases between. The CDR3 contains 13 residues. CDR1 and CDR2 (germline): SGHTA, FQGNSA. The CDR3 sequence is CASSSYVGETQYF. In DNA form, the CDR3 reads TGTGCCAGCAGCTCCTACGTGGGAGAGACCCAGTACTTC.